Detailed here is one TCR beta chain. Its antigen is still unknown. Germline CDR1 and CDR2: PRHDT and FYEKMQ (reference sequence). The CDR3 is made up of 16 amino acids. V shed 2 bases and J shed 2 bases, with 15 bases lying between them. The data originate from a study of T cell responses to AZD1222 COVID-19 vaccine. Findings of the study overall: After two AZD1222 doses, spike-specific TCR breadth and depth rose versus day 0. The donor group comprised mostly white British people and more females; the analysis possibly underestimated clonal diversity. In all cases, repertoires were sampled only after the peak T cell response.

Only in-frame clones appear in the TCRdb table, and some are missing; sequencing was by immunoSEQ multiplex PCR. The sample records around 120,000 clones, around nine tenths being singletons. V usage is TRBV13 and J usage is TRBJ2-5; tentative D call: TRBD2 (6 bases). This receptor was taken from an adult who received the AZD1222 COVID-19 vaccine. This material consisted of peripheral blood, taken 28 days after the second AZD1222 dose. The CDR3 sequence is CASSLSARLAQETQYF. CDR3 DNA: TGTGCCAGCAGCTTATCTGCCCGCCTAGCGCAAGAGACCCAGTACTTC.